Listed below are T cell receptor beta chains from one sample, sequenced in a study of T cell responses to AZD1222 COVID-19 vaccine. Sequencing was performed with immunoSEQ multiplex PCR; in TCRdb, only in-frame clones are kept and a portion is missing. This table has over 100,000 clones, more than 75% appearing once. This specimen consisted of peripheral blood, obtained on day 0 of AZD1222 vaccination. The receptors originated from an adult in good health. CDR3s include the opening cysteine and the closing phenylalanine or tryptophan. Fields, in order: J gene, clone size, V gene, D gene, CDR3 protein, CDR3 DNA. The D gene is left open where the match is weak. Rows give clone size only sometimes, using once, few, many, or a class for an expanded clone.

j_gene: TRBJ2-1; abundance: .; v_gene: TRBV29-1; d_gene: TRBD1; CDR3aa: CSVHLGTGDNEQFF; CDR3nt: TGCAGCGTGCACCTGGGTACAGGGGACAATGAGCAGTTCTTC
j_gene: TRBJ1-1; abundance: .; v_gene: TRBV5-5; d_gene: .; CDR3aa: CASALIPVTDVRWDTEAFF; CDR3nt: TGTGCCAGCGCGCTCATTCCCGTGACAGACGTTAGGTGGGACACTGAAGCTTTCTTT
j_gene: TRBJ1-1; abundance: .; v_gene: TRBV7-9; d_gene: TRBD1; CDR3aa: CASSPQGVTNTEAFF; CDR3nt: TGTGCCAGCAGCCCACAGGGGGTCACGAACACTGAAGCTTTCTTT
j_gene: TRBJ2-5; abundance: .; v_gene: TRBV7-7; d_gene: TRBD2; CDR3aa: CASSLASGSLETQYF; CDR3nt: TGTGCTAGCAGCTTAGCTAGCGGGAGTCTAGAGACCCAGTACTTC
j_gene: TRBJ1-1; abundance: .; v_gene: TRBV7-9; d_gene: .; CDR3aa: CASSLLRDTEAFF; CDR3nt: TGTGCCAGCAGCTTACTGCGGGACACTGAAGCTTTCTTT
j_gene: TRBJ1-5; abundance: .; v_gene: TRBV2; d_gene: .; CDR3aa: CASRARVSNQPQHF; CDR3nt: TGTGCCAGCAGAGCCAGGGTAAGCAATCAGCCCCAGCATTTT
j_gene: TRBJ1-4; abundance: .; v_gene: TRBV5-4; d_gene: TRBD1; CDR3aa: CASSLAATGGAREKLFF; CDR3nt: TGTGCCAGCAGCTTAGCAGCGACAGGGGGCGCTCGGGAAAAACTGTTTTTT
j_gene: TRBJ2-2; abundance: once; v_gene: TRBV7-9; d_gene: TRBD1; CDR3aa: CASRFTTGVSGELFF; CDR3nt: TGTGCCAGCAGATTTACGACAGGGGTATCCGGGGAGCTGTTTTTT
j_gene: TRBJ1-2; abundance: .; v_gene: TRBV28; d_gene: .; CDR3aa: CASSNEQGRGGYTF; CDR3nt: TGTGCCAGCAGTAATGAACAGGGTCGTGGTGGCTACACCTTC
j_gene: TRBJ1-1; abundance: .; v_gene: TRBV7-2; d_gene: TRBD1; CDR3aa: CASSLDRLNTEAFF; CDR3nt: TGTGCCAGCAGCTTGGACAGGTTGAACACTGAAGCTTTCTTT
j_gene: TRBJ1-3; abundance: .; v_gene: TRBV5-1; d_gene: .; CDR3aa: CASSLDGSRGNTIYF; CDR3nt: TGCGCCAGCAGCTTGGATGGCAGCCGGGGAAACACCATATATTTT
j_gene: TRBJ2-7; abundance: .; v_gene: TRBV6-5; d_gene: TRBD1; CDR3aa: CASSYTDRTYEQYF; CDR3nt: TGTGCCAGCAGTTACACGGACAGGACCTACGAGCAGTACTTC
j_gene: TRBJ2-5; abundance: .; v_gene: TRBV6-5; d_gene: .; CDR3aa: CASQIRGRETQYF; CDR3nt: TGTGCCAGCCAAATAAGAGGGAGGGAGACCCAGTACTTC
j_gene: TRBJ2-7; abundance: .; v_gene: TRBV20-1; d_gene: .; CDR3aa: CSASSKDREQYF; CDR3nt: TGCAGTGCTAGTTCTAAGGACCGGGAGCAGTACTTC
j_gene: TRBJ2-7; abundance: once; v_gene: TRBV20-1; d_gene: TRBD2; CDR3aa: CSASREAYEQYF; CDR3nt: TGCAGTGCTAGTCGGGAGGCATACGAGCAGTACTTC
j_gene: TRBJ1-1; abundance: .; v_gene: TRBV7-9; d_gene: .; CDR3aa: CASSSFTGLNTEAFF; CDR3nt: TGTGCCAGCAGCTCCTTTACAGGGCTGAACACTGAAGCTTTCTTT